This T cell receptor (beta chain) was recorded in a study of STAT5B mutations in CD4+ large granular lymphocyte leukemia. The table came from immunoSEQ multiplex PCR; TCRdb's copy has only in-frame clones and leaves some out. The sample includes some 4,900 clones, 70% to 90% seen only once; the top ten take approximately 82%. CDR3 size: 14 residues. The germline V gene has CDR1 MNHNS and CDR2 SASEGT. The V gene lost 5 bases and the J gene lost 0 bases, with 11 bases spanning the gap. The V call is TRBV6-1, the J call TRBJ2-7; the D gene is possibly TRBD1 (6 bases). This TCR came from a man aged 35-49 years with CD4+ T-cell large granular lymphocyte leukemia. The sequenced material came from PBMCs. CDR3 loop: CASSIQGSSYEQYF. The CDR3 DNA follows: TGTGCCAGCAGTATACAGGGATCCTCCTACGAGCAGTACTTC.